These 6 T cell receptor beta chains were all obtained from the same sample, sequenced in a study of neurological immune-mediated disorders. Using its own MiXCR run on the 5' RACE reads, TCRdb lists one record per CDR3 protein. In the table there are 80,000 or so distinct CDR3 sequences, roughly 9% of which are singletons. Sequenced: PBMCs. These TCRs come from a man aged 45-65 years in good health.

This clonotype was seen many times. This chain uses TRBV27 with TRBJ1-6, with TRBD1 identical over 8 bases. This CDR3 spans 17 amino acids. CDR1 and CDR2 from the germline V gene are MNHEY and SMNVEV (reference sequence). V was clipped by 6 bases and J by 2 bases; unmatched bases: 9. Written as DNA, the CDR3 is TGTGCCAGCAGCTCCGGTTCAGGGGGCCCCTATAATTCACCCCTCCACTTT. Translating gives CASSSGSGGPYNSPLHF.

This clonotype occurred many times. The chain has TRBV5-6 and TRBJ2-3; TRBD1 matches 7 bases. The germline V gene has CDR1 SGHDT and CDR2 YYEEEE. Trimming removed 4 bases from V and 2 bases from J; junction bases left unmatched: 7. The CDR3 runs 15 residues. The CDR3: CASSATGAFTDTQYF. DNA of the CDR3: TGTGCCAGCAGCGCTACAGGGGCCTTCACAGATACGCAGTATTTT. The whole variable domain, filled in from reference TRBV5-6 and TRBJ2-3, reads DAGVTQSPTHLIKTRGQQVTLRCSPKSGHDTVSWYQQALGQGPQFIFQYYEEEERQRGNFPDRFSGHQFPNYSSELNVNALLLGDSALYLCASSATGAFTDTQYFGPGTRLTVL.

This clonotype was counted at least ten times. The rearrangement joins TRBV3-1 to TRBJ1-1, with D uncertain. Germline V gene lookup returns CDR1 LGHDT and CDR2 YNNKEL (reference sequence). The CDR3 extends over 12 amino acids. Trimming took 8 bases from V and 1 from J, leaving 8 bases between them. The CDR3 bases are TGTGCCAGCTCGGGGAAGAACACTGAAGCTTTCTTT. It is translated as CASSGKNTEAFF.

Points on this clonotype: A much larger clone sits a single nucleotide away, making a read error possible. The chain uses TRBV20-1 and TRBJ2-1, with D possibly TRBD2 on 5 matching bases. The CDR3 is 16 amino acids. Per germline, CDR1 DFQATT and CDR2 SNEGSKA (reference sequence). The CDR3 nucleotides read TGCAGTACTAGAGATCAGGTACTTTACTCCTACAATGAGCAGTTCTTC. The encoded protein is CSTRDQVLYSYNEQFF.

At least ten counts were recorded for this clonotype. The rearrangement links TRBV12-3 or TRBV12-4 to TRBJ1-5; D uncertain. This CDR3 has 13 residues. The V end lost 4 bases, the J end lost 5 bases, and 9 bases lay between the germline ends. CDR3 coding DNA: TGTGCCAGCAGTTCTTGGAGGGATCAGCCCCAGCATTTT. Its protein product is CASSSWRDQPQHF.

This clonotype has ten or more counts. The chain combines TRBV5-1 with TRBJ1-4; 7 nucleotides match TRBD1. Germline V gene lookup returns CDR1 SGHRS and CDR2 YFSETQ. Germline trimming cut 0 bases from V and 10 bases from J; bases unmatched to any gene: 9. The length of the CDR3 is 15 residues. CDR3 protein: CASSLAGTDFAKLFF. As DNA, the CDR3 is TGCGCCAGCAGCTTGGCCGGGACAGATTTTGCAAAACTGTTTTTT. The full variable domain, with the rest looked up from reference TRBV5-1 and TRBJ1-4, is KAGVTQTPRYLIKTRGQQVTLSCSPISGHRSVSWYQQTPGQGLQFLFEYFSETQRNKGNFPGRFSGRQFSNSRSEMNVSTLELGDSALYLCASSLAGTDFAKLFFGSGTQLSVL.